The 25 T cell receptor beta chains reported below all come from one sample, sequenced in a study of CD8+ T cells in alopecia areata. Sequencing templates came from extracted RNA that was reverse transcribed into cDNA. Produced via immunoSEQ multiplex PCR; TCRdb's table is partial and in-frame only. The sample carries 200,000 to 250,000 clones, over 60% recorded once. Treatment noted: oral pan-JAK inhibitor, 5-10 mg twice daily. The sequencing used CD4+ T cells sorted from blood, collected at week 4, from a patient treated with tofacitinib. These receptors all come from a human donor with alopecia areata.

The sample holds a few counts of this clone. CDR3 nucleotides: TGTGCCAGCAGATCCGCCGGGACAGGTAGAGATGAGCAGTTCTTC. This codes for CASRSAGTGRDEQFF. This chain uses TRBV11-2 with TRBJ2-1; 8 bases agree with TRBD1. The length of the CDR3 is 15 residues. Germline-derived CDR1 and CDR2 are SGHAT and FQNNGV. Germline trimming cut 6 bases from V and 8 bases from J; bases unmatched to any gene: 12.

The rearrangement uses TRBV7-9 and TRBJ1-2, with a tentative D call TRBD1 (6 bases). This CDR3 is built from 14 residues. The V and J ends lost 5 bases and 7 bases respectively, with 17 bases between them. CDR1 is SEHNR and CDR2 is FQNEAQ in the germline V gene (reference sequence). CDR3: CASSPAAGVSGYTF. The CDR3 bases are TGTGCCAGCAGCCCCGCGGCAGGGGTTAGTGGCTACACCTTC.

The gene calls are TRBV29-1 and TRBJ1-5; 7 bases agree with TRBD1. Losses at the gene ends were 6 bases for V and 7 bases for J; bases not matched to a gene: 9. From germline, CDR1 is SQVTM and CDR2 ANQGSEA. This CDR3 spans 13 amino acids. CDR3 sequence: CSVNDRVGQPQHF. Written as DNA, the CDR3 is TGCAGCGTCAACGACAGGGTCGGACAGCCCCAGCATTTT.

The genes are TRBV7-9 and TRBJ1-2; 7 nucleotides match TRBD1. The V segment lost 10 bases and the J segment 8 bases; nucleotides outside the gene matches: 16. Looked up from germline, CDR1 is SEHNR and CDR2 is FQNEAQ (reference sequence). The CDR3 spans 14 residues. The CDR3 DNA sequence: TGTGCCACTCTCCGCGGGACAGCTGTTATGGGCTACACCTTC. Amino acids: CATLRGTAVMGYTF.

A few counts support this clone. The chain uses TRBV5-6 and TRBJ2-5, with D unclear. Germline assignment: CDR1 SGHDT and CDR2 YYEEEE. The CDR3 extends over 13 amino acids. With 3 bases removed from V and 0 bases from J, the gap between germline ends came to 6 bases. CDR3 bases: TGTGCCAGCAGCTCAACCAACCAAGAGACCCAGTACTTC. Translation: CASSSTNQETQYF. The whole variable domain, filled in from reference TRBV5-6 and TRBJ2-5, reads DAGVTQSPTHLIKTRGQQVTLRCSPKSGHDTVSWYQQALGQGPQFIFQYYEEEERQRGNFPDRFSGHQFPNYSSELNVNALLLGDSALYLCASSSTNQETQYFGPGTRLLVL.

The V and J genes are TRBV4-2 and TRBJ1-6, with D possibly matching TRBD1 (5 bases). Germline V gene lookup returns CDR1 LGHNA and CDR2 YNFKEQ. The V and J ends lost 7 bases and 0 bases respectively, with 16 bases between them. This CDR3 has 17 residues. CDR3 bases: TGTGCCAGCACCGGGACTGGGCAAAGCTCCTATAATTCACCCCTCCACTTT. This sequence encodes CASTGTGQSSYNSPLHF.

The V gene is TRBV5-1, the J gene TRBJ2-7; 8 nucleotides align to TRBD1. The CDR3 runs 16 residues. Trimming took 3 bases from V and 0 from J; bases not matched to a gene: 8. Germline-derived CDR1 and CDR2 are SGHRS and YFSETQ. The CDR3 DNA reads TGCGCCAGCAGCTACACAATTCAGGGGGCCTCCTACGAGCAGTACTTC. Translating gives CASSYTIQGASYEQYF.

This sequence joins TRBV2 and TRBJ1-5; 7 nucleotides match TRBD1. The ends lost 5 bases at V and 12 bases at J; junction bases unmatched: 7. The CDR3 sequence is 12 residues long. The germline CDR1 and CDR2 sequences are SNHLY and FYNNEI. CDR3 region: CASSTTGTVQHF. CDR3 coding DNA: TGTGCCAGCAGTACAACCGGGACAGTCCAGCATTTT. The full variable domain, in which reference TRBV2 and TRBJ1-5 provide the parts outside the CDR3, is EPEVTQTPSHQVTQMGQEVILRCVPISNHLYFYWYRQILGQKVEFLVSFYNNEISEKSEIFDDQFSVERPDGSNFTLKIRSTKLEDSAMYFCASSTTGTVQHFGDGTRLSIL.

This clone came up once. The chain employs TRBV7-2 and TRBJ2-3, with 9 bases that match TRBD2. After removal of 1 base from V and 6 bases from J, the junction contained 8 bases not matched to a gene. The CDR3 runs 16 residues. Germline CDR1 and CDR2: SGHTA and FQGNSA. CDR3 bases: TGTGCCAGCAGCTTAGGGCGGCGGGGGGGCCGGGATACGCAGTATTTT. This gives the protein CASSLGRRGGRDTQYF. Together with reference TRBV7-2 and TRBJ2-3, the CDR3 gives the full variable domain: GAGVSQSPSNKVTEKGKDVELRCDPISGHTALYWYRQSLGQGLEFLIYFQGNSAPDKSGLPSDRFSAERTGGSVSTLTIQRTQQEDSAVYLCASSLGRRGGRDTQYFGPGTRLTVL.

The chain links TRBV13 to TRBJ2-2, with D possibly matching TRBD1 (6 bases). Trimming took 5 bases from V and 8 from J, leaving 18 bases between them. The CDR3 covers 15 residues. Per germline, CDR1 PRHDT and CDR2 FYEKMQ (reference sequence). CDR3 loop: CASSGRDTPRGELFF. The CDR3 coding sequence is TGTGCCAGCAGCGGCCGGGACACTCCTCGAGGGGAGCTGTTTTTT.

This clone occurred once. This rearrangement joins TRBV7-2 to TRBJ2-1; 7 nucleotides match TRBD2. Germline CDR1 reads SGHTA; CDR2 reads FQGNSA. V shed 1 base and J 15 bases; nucleotides not matched to a gene: 3. The CDR3 extends over 11 amino acids. CDR3 region: CASSLGLALFF. The CDR3, as DNA: TGTGCCAGCAGCTTAGGACTAGCCTTGTTCTTC.

The chain combines TRBV20-1 with TRBJ2-1, with D possibly called TRBD1 or TRBD2 (5 bases each). This CDR3 is 11 amino acids long. The germline CDR1 and CDR2 sequences are DFQATT and SNEGSKA (reference sequence). Trimming removed 1 base from V and 8 bases from J, with 6 bases in between. The CDR3 region has the DNA TGCAGTGCTAGAGGGGGACATGAGCAGTTCTTC. Amino acids: CSARGGHEQFF.

This clone was detected a few times. The V gene is TRBV7-9, the J gene TRBJ1-1; D perhaps matches TRBD1 (5 bases). Germline values: CDR1 SEHNR, CDR2 FQNEAQ (reference sequence). CDR3 length equals 15 residues. The germline V and J ends were trimmed by 6 bases and 3 bases, with 17 bases remaining between them. This chain's CDR3 is CASSPVLGADTEAFF. CDR3 sequence (DNA): TGTGCCAGCAGTCCGGTGCTTGGGGCAGACACTGAAGCTTTCTTT.

For this clone: Other DNA sequences in the same sample also yield this CDR3. In DNA, the CDR3 is TGTGCCAGCAGCTTATACCCCTCAAATCAGCCCCAGCATTTT. It encodes CASSLYPSNQPQHF. The rearrangement uses TRBV7-9 and TRBJ1-5; no reliable D call. In germline, CDR1 is SEHNR, CDR2 FQNEAQ (reference sequence). With 2 bases removed from V and 4 bases from J, the gap between germline ends came to 9 bases. The CDR3 has 14 amino acids.

The chain employs TRBV29-1 and TRBJ1-2, with D uncertain. The germline gives CDR1 SQVTM, CDR2 ANQGSEA. CDR3 length equals 10 residues. Deletions cut 1 base from V and 8 bases from J, with 5 bases between. The CDR3 protein is CSVEGGGYTF. The CDR3 DNA is TGCAGCGTTGAAGGGGGAGGCTACACCTTC.

The genes are TRBV11-3 and TRBJ1-1; D call uncertain. The CDR3 totals 13 residues. Per the germline V gene, CDR1 is SGHNT and CDR2 is YENEEA. Trimming pared 1 base from V and 1 base from J, leaving 4 bases between. This CDR3 reads CASSLGGNTEAFF. In DNA form, the CDR3 reads TGTGCCAGCAGCTTAGGGGGGAACACTGAAGCTTTCTTT.

The chain employs TRBV19 and TRBJ2-5; D may be TRBD2 (5 bases). This CDR3 has 11 amino acids. Per the germline V gene, CDR1 is LNHDA and CDR2 is SQIVND (reference sequence). Trimming stripped 9 bases from V and 4 bases from J, with 9 bases between. The CDR3, as DNA: TGTGCCAGCCGGGCGGGAGAGACCCAGTACTTC. It translates to CASRAGETQYF.

The J gene is TRBJ2-5, the V gene TRBV18, with D tentatively TRBD1 (6 bases). The CDR3 length is 14 residues. Germline V gives CDR1 KGHSH, CDR2 LQKENI. V was clipped by 4 bases and J by 1 base, with 10 bases between them. Here the CDR3 DNA reads TGTGCCAGCTCACGGGACACCTCCCAAGAGACCCAGTACTTC. It specifies CASSRDTSQETQYF.

Concerning this clone itself: One end of the junction fails to match germline, which may point to a read error. This sequence joins TRBV7-7 and TRBJ2-5, with TRBD1 matching 8 bases. The CDR3 length is 16 residues. Per the germline V gene, CDR1 is SSHAT and CDR2 is FNYEAQ (reference sequence). The CDR3 coding sequence is TGTGCTAGCAGCTCCAAATTGGACAGGGTTGGGGAGACCCAGTACTTC. It encodes CASSSKLDRVGETQYF.

The chain is built from TRBV18 and TRBJ1-5; 7 bases map to TRBD1. The V and J ends lost 1 base and 0 bases, in that order; junction bases with no gene match: 3. The CDR3 is made up of 16 amino acids. Germline loops: CDR1 KGHSH, CDR2 LQKENI. CDR3 sequence: CASSPQGASSNQPQHF. Here the CDR3 DNA reads TGTGCCAGCTCACCACAGGGGGCGAGTAGCAATCAGCCCCAGCATTTT.

With respect to this clone: The sample contains more than one DNA sequence encoding this CDR3. The gene calls are TRBV6-6 and TRBJ1-6; possibly TRBD1 for D (6 bases). The CDR3 consists of 13 residues. V gave up 5 bases and J gave up 7 bases, with 9 bases separating them. Germline V gives CDR1 MNHNY, CDR2 SVGAGI (reference sequence). Here the CDR3 DNA reads TGTGCCAGCAGTGGGCAGGGGAATTCACCCCTCCACTTT. Its protein product is CASSGQGNSPLHF.

The J gene is TRBJ2-7, the V gene TRBV7-8; 13 nucleotides line up with TRBD2. The CDR3 extends over 15 amino acids. V shed 4 bases, J shed 4 bases, and the junction held 4 bases outside the gene matches. Per germline, CDR1 SGHVS and CDR2 FQNEAQ. The CDR3 DNA reads as TGTGCCAGCAGCTCACTAGCGGGGGGGAATTACGAGCAGTACTTC. Protein: CASSSLAGGNYEQYF.

The rearrangement uses TRBV7-2 and TRBJ2-1; possibly TRBD2 for D (6 bases). Germline loops: CDR1 SGHTA, CDR2 FQGNSA. The V end was cut by 4 bases, the J end by 4 bases, with 20 bases between. The CDR3 loop spans 17 amino acids. The CDR3 region is CASSWRGLTLMYNEQFF. In DNA, the CDR3 is TGTGCCAGCAGCTGGAGGGGACTGACCTTGATGTACAATGAGCAGTTCTTC.

This chain uses TRBV29-1 with TRBJ2-2; D possibly corresponds to TRBD2 (6 bases). The CDR3 spans 11 residues. V lost 4 bases, J lost 6 bases, and 6 bases lay in between. Germline V gives CDR1 SQVTM, CDR2 ANQGSEA. CDR3 nucleotides: TGCAGCGTTGGGGGGGCCGGGGAGCTGTTTTTT. Residues: CSVGGAGELFF.

CDR3 DNA sequence: TGTGCCACCAGCAGGGAAGCCTCGGGGGTTGGGGAGCTGTTTTTT. As protein: CATSREASGVGELFF. V usage is TRBV15 and J usage is TRBJ2-2; maybe TRBD2 (6 bases). The CDR3 spans 15 residues. Germline V gene sequence: CDR1 LNHNV, CDR2 YYDKDF (reference sequence). Trimming removed 3 bases from V and 8 bases from J, with 16 bases in between.